The rows below give T cell receptor beta chains drawn from one sample of a study of blood T cell repertoires in COVID-19. The table came from immunoSEQ multiplex PCR; TCRdb's copy has only in-frame clones and leaves some out. This table has approximately 500,000 clones, about 88% appearing once. Sample: peripheral blood. The receptors derive from a man between 18 and 29 years old with COVID-19, enrolled during active disease. Both conserved end residues are part of each CDR3. A D gene is named only where the DNA matches it firmly. The size field is filled for only some rows; it gives once, few, many or a size class.

d_call j_call clone_size v_call cdr3_nt cdr3_aa
TRBD1 TRBJ1-2 . TRBV15 TGTGCCACCAGCCGGCCGGGACAGGGGCCCGCTAACTATGGCTACACCTTC CATSRPGQGPANYGYTF
. TRBJ1-2 . TRBV6-1 TGTGCCAGCAGTATTCAGGGAGGGATCAAGGGCTACACCTTC CASSIQGGIKGYTF
TRBD1 TRBJ1-5 . TRBV4-1 TGCGCCAGCAGCCACGAACGACAGGGTTTTCCGCCCCAGCATTTT CASSHERQGFPPQHF
. TRBJ1-1 . TRBV10-3 TGTGCCTCACAGCACGAGGGGGACACTGAAGCTTTCTTT CASQHEGDTEAFF
. TRBJ2-7 . TRBV6-5 TGTGCCAGCAGGGTTACTAGCTACTACGAGCAGTACTTC CASRVTSYYEQYF
. TRBJ2-6 . TRBV7-3 TGTGCCAGCAGCTTATTTCTCTCTGGGGCCAACGTCCTGACTTTC CASSLFLSGANVLTF
. TRBJ2-1 . TRBV6-5 TGTGCCAGCAGTTCCGGACTTACCTACAATGAGCAGTTCTTC CASSSGLTYNEQFF
. TRBJ2-7 . TRBV5-1 TGCGCCAGCAGCTTGTCGGTGGGGGGATTGGTCGAGCAGTACTTC CASSLSVGGLVEQYF
TRBD1 TRBJ2-3 . TRBV5-6 TGTGCCAGCAGCTTACGACAGGGGCCACACACAGATACGCAGTATTTT CASSLRQGPHTDTQYF
. TRBJ1-2 . TRBV21-1 TGTGCCAGCAGCAACAGGGGCGTCGGCTACACCTTC CASSNRGVGYTF
TRBD1 TRBJ2-2 . TRBV3-1/TRBV3-2 TGTGCCAGCAGCGGGGGACCGGGACAGGGGGCTTGGACCGGGGAGCTGTTTTTT CASSGGPGQGAWTGELFF
. TRBJ2-3 . TRBV5-1 TGCGCCAGCAGCTGGACTAGCACAGATACGCAGTATTTT CASSWTSTDTQYF
. TRBJ1-1 . TRBV19 TGTGCCAGTACCTTATATGCCCGTCAGGTGAACACTGAAGCTTTCTTT CASTLYARQVNTEAFF
. TRBJ1-1 few TRBV9 TGTGCCAGCAGCGGTTCACCCCGGGAGCGCACTGAAGCTTTCTTT CASSGSPRERTEAFF
TRBD2 TRBJ2-7 . TRBV25-1 TGTGCCAGCAGCCCGGGACTAGCGCCCGTGGAGCAGTACTTC CASSPGLAPVEQYF